Listed below are T cell receptor beta chains from one sample, sequenced in a study of shared clonotypes between healthy human individuals. TCRdb's copy holds only in-frame clones and misses some; the assay was immunoSEQ multiplex PCR. There are millions of clones in the sample; about 95% occur only once, and roughly 1.1% lies in the top ten. Specimen: naive CD8+ T cells sorted from blood. The receptor source for this set is a man younger than 30 in good health. Each CDR3 is given with its conserved first and last residue. The order of the fields is J gene, D gene, V gene, CDR3 length, CDR3 protein. A D gene is named only where the DNA matches it firmly.

j_call: TRBJ2-1
d_call: -
v_call: TRBV7-2
cdr3_length: 14
cdr3_aa: CASSLVPGGDEQFF

j_call: TRBJ2-7
d_call: -
v_call: TRBV5-1
cdr3_length: 13
cdr3_aa: CASSSTGTYEQYF

j_call: TRBJ1-4
d_call: TRBD1
v_call: TRBV19
cdr3_length: 15
cdr3_aa: CASSPGTGEGEKLFF

j_call: TRBJ1-5
d_call: -
v_call: TRBV6-1
cdr3_length: 13
cdr3_aa: CASSEEGNQPQHF

j_call: TRBJ2-5
d_call: TRBD1
v_call: TRBV4-3
cdr3_length: 17
cdr3_aa: CASSQEWDRGYQETQYF

j_call: TRBJ1-1
d_call: TRBD1
v_call: TRBV5-5
cdr3_length: 13
cdr3_aa: CASSLTGETEAFF

j_call: TRBJ2-5
d_call: -
v_call: TRBV11-2
cdr3_length: 14
cdr3_aa: CASSSWTAQETQYF

j_call: TRBJ2-2
d_call: TRBD2
v_call: TRBV4-1
cdr3_length: 15
cdr3_aa: CASSQEAGTAGELFF

j_call: TRBJ2-7
d_call: -
v_call: TRBV6-1
cdr3_length: 17
cdr3_aa: CASSGGFGLWESYEQYF

j_call: TRBJ1-1
d_call: TRBD1
v_call: TRBV30
cdr3_length: 14
cdr3_aa: CAWSTGVGGTEAFF

j_call: TRBJ2-1
d_call: -
v_call: TRBV10-2
cdr3_length: 15
cdr3_aa: CASSEEGNFYNEQFF

j_call: TRBJ2-3
d_call: TRBD1
v_call: TRBV13
cdr3_length: 18
cdr3_aa: CASSPLLDDRDHTDTQYF

j_call: TRBJ2-4
d_call: -
v_call: TRBV5-1
cdr3_length: 14
cdr3_aa: CASSRGGPGNIQYF

j_call: TRBJ2-1
d_call: -
v_call: TRBV29-1
cdr3_length: 19
cdr3_aa: CSVEGSFHPSSSSYNEQFF

j_call: TRBJ2-1
d_call: -
v_call: TRBV27
cdr3_length: 12
cdr3_aa: CASSSLYNEQFF

j_call: TRBJ2-6
d_call: TRBD1
v_call: TRBV13
cdr3_length: 17
cdr3_aa: CASSLRTGSSGANVLTF

j_call: TRBJ2-7
d_call: -
v_call: TRBV19
cdr3_length: 16
cdr3_aa: CASSIRGGSSSYEQYF

j_call: TRBJ1-6
d_call: -
v_call: TRBV19
cdr3_length: 15
cdr3_aa: CASSGVVTPVSPLHF

j_call: TRBJ2-7
d_call: TRBD1
v_call: TRBV28
cdr3_length: 14
cdr3_aa: CASSLLDRSYEQYF

j_call: TRBJ2-4
d_call: TRBD2
v_call: TRBV2
cdr3_length: 15
cdr3_aa: CASSEETSGVNVQYF

j_call: TRBJ2-7
d_call: TRBD2
v_call: TRBV5-1
cdr3_length: 15
cdr3_aa: CASSLAGVPSYEQYF

j_call: TRBJ2-7
d_call: TRBD1
v_call: TRBV5-4
cdr3_length: 14
cdr3_aa: CASSPGTGSYEQYF

j_call: TRBJ1-3
d_call: -
v_call: TRBV29-1
cdr3_length: 11
cdr3_aa: CSVRAGNTIYF